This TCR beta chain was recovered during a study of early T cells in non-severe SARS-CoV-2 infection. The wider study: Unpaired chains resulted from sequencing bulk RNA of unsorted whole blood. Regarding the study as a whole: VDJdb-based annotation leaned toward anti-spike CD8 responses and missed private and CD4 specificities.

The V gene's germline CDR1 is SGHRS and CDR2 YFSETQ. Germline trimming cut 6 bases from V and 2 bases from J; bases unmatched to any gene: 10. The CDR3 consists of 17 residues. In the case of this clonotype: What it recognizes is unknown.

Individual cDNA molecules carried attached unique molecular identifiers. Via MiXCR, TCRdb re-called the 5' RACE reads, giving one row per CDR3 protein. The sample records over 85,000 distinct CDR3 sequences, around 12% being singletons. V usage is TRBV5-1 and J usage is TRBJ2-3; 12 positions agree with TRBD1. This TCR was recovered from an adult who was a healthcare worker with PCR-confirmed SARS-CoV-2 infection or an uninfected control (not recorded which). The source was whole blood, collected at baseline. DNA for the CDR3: TGCGCCAGCACCCGGGGACAGGGGGCCCTCAACACAGATACGCAGTATTTT. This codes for CASTRGQGALNTDTQYF.